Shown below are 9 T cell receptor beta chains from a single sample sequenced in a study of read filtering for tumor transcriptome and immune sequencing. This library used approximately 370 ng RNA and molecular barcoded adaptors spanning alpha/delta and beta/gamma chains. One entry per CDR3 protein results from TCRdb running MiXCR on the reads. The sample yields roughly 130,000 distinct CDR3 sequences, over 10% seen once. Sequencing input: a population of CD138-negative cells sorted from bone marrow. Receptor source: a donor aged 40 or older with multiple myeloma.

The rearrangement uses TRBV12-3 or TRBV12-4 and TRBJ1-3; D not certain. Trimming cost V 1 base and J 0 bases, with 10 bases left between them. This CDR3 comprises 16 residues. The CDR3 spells CASSLEGGHSGNTIYF. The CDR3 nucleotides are TGTGCCAGCAGTTTAGAAGGCGGCCACTCTGGAAACACCATATATTTT.

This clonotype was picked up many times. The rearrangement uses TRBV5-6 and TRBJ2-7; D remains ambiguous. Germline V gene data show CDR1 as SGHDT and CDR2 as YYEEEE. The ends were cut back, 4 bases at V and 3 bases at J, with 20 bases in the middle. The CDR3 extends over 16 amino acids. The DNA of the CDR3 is TGTGCCAGCAGCCCCACCCCCGCGAAGTCGGACTACGAGCAGTACTTC. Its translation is CASSPTPAKSDYEQYF.

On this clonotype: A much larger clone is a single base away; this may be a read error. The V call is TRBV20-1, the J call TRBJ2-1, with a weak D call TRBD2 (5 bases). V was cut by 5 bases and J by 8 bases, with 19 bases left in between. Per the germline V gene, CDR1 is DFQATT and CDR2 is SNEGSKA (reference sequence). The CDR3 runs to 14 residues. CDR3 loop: CSASDPLGSHEQFF. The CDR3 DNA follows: TGCAGTGCTTCGGACCCACTAGGAAGTCATGAGCAGTTCTTC.

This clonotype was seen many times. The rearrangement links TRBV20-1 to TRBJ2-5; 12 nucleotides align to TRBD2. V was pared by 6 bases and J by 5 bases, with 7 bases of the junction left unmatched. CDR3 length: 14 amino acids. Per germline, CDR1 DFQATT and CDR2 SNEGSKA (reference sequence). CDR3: CSAVRTSGAETQYF. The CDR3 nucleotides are TGCAGTGCCGTTAGGACTAGCGGGGCTGAGACCCAGTACTTC.

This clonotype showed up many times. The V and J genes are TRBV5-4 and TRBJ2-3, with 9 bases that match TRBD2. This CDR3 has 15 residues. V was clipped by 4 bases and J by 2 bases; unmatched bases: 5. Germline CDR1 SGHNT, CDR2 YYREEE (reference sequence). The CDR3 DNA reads TGTGCCAGCAGCCCAGCGGGAGGATTCACAGATACGCAGTATTTT. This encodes CASSPAGGFTDTQYF.

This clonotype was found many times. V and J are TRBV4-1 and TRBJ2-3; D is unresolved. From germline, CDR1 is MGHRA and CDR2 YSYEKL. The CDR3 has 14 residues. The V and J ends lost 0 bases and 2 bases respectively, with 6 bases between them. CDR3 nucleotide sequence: TGCGCCAGCAGCCAAGATTGGTCCACAGATACGCAGTATTTT. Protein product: CASSQDWSTDTQYF.

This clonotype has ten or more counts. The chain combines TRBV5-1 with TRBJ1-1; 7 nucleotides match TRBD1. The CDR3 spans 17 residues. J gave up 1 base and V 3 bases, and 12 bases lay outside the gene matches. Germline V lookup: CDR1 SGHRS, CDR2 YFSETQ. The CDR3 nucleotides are TGCGCCAGCAGCTCCGGGACAGTAGGGGGGACGAACACTGAAGCTTTCTTT. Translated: CASSSGTVGGTNTEAFF. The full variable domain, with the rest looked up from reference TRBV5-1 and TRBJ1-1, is KAGVTQTPRYLIKTRGQQVTLSCSPISGHRSVSWYQQTPGQGLQFLFEYFSETQRNKGNFPGRFSGRQFSNSRSEMNVSTLELGDSALYLCASSSGTVGGTNTEAFFGQGTRLTVV.

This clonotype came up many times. This CDR3 is CSARASPGSEAFF. CDR3 DNA: TGCAGTGCTAGAGCCTCCCCGGGTTCTGAAGCTTTCTTT. This sequence joins TRBV20-1 and TRBJ1-1, with D uncertain. Germline V gene data show CDR1 as DFQATT and CDR2 as SNEGSKA (reference sequence). The CDR3 length is 13 residues. V was trimmed by 1 base and J by 6 bases, leaving 12 bases between them.

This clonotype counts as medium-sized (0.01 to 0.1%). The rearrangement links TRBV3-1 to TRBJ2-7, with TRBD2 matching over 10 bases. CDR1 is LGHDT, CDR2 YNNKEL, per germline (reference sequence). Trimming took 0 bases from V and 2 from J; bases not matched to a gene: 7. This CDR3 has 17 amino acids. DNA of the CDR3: TGTGCCAGCAGCCAAGATCTTGGACTAGCGGAAACCTACGAGCAGTACTTC. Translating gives CASSQDLGLAETYEQYF.